Below are 19 T cell receptor beta chains sequenced from a single sample in a study of cytomegalovirus exposure and HLA in healthy donors. Researchers ran the PCR with 60 Vbeta and 13 Jbeta primers. The data were produced by immunoSEQ multiplex PCR, yet TCRdb's version contains in-frame clones alone and is incomplete. The profile covers roughly 100,000 clones, with over 65% appearing a single time and 7% to 10% taken by the ten largest. Specimen: PBMCs. These receptor sequences come from a man aged 35-49 years in good health and CMV-seropositive.

The chain uses TRBV5-1 and TRBJ2-7; 16 nucleotides match TRBD2. The V segment lost 4 bases and the J segment 7 bases; nucleotides outside the gene matches: 8. The germline V gene has CDR1 SGHRS and CDR2 YFSETQ. There are 16 residues in the CDR3. The CDR3 sequence: CASSPGTSGRAGEQYF. DNA for the CDR3: TGCGCCAGCAGCCCCGGGACTAGCGGGAGGGCCGGAGAGCAGTACTTC.

This chain links TRBV7-2 with TRBJ1-5, with D maybe TRBD1 (6 bases). CDR1 and CDR2 (germline): SGHTA, FQGNSA. CDR3 size: 16 residues. Trimming stripped 5 bases from V and 3 bases from J, with 17 bases between. The CDR3 sequence is CASSQTGTTPNQPQHF. CDR3 in DNA: TGTGCCAGCAGCCAGACAGGAACTACACCCAATCAGCCCCAGCATTTT.

For this clone: The same CDR3 can be traced to other DNA sequences in this sample. DNA for the CDR3: TGTGCCAGCAGCTTGTTTGGTGATAGCTCCTACAATGAGCAGTTCTTC. Amino acid sequence: CASSLFGDSSYNEQFF. The chain carries TRBV5-6 and TRBJ2-1, with D uncertain. Trimming took off 1 base at V and 0 bases at J, with 11 bases between the two ends. Germline-derived CDR1 and CDR2 are SGHDT and YYEEEE. The CDR3 runs to 16 residues.

The chain uses TRBV7-9 and TRBJ1-5, with 7 bases identical to TRBD1. The CDR3 consists of 17 residues. CDR1 and CDR2 from the germline V gene are SEHNR and FQNEAQ (reference sequence). The junction had 8 bases not matched to a gene; V was cut back by 1 base and J by 2 bases. CDR3 region: CASSLGQGGLGNQPQHF. The CDR3 nucleotides are TGTGCCAGCAGCTTAGGTCAGGGGGGATTGGGCAATCAGCCCCAGCATTTT. Combining the CDR3 with reference TRBV7-9 and TRBJ1-5 gives the whole variable domain DTGVSQNPRHKITKRGQNVTFRCDPISEHNRLYWYRQTLGQGPEFLTYFQNEAQLEKSRLLSDRFSAERPKGSFSTLEIQRTEQGDSAMYLCASSLGQGGLGNQPQHFGDGTRLSIL.

This chain uses TRBV29-1 with TRBJ1-6; 9 positions agree with TRBD1. The germline V gene encodes CDR1 SQVTM and CDR2 ANQGSEA. The CDR3 is 14 amino acids. Trimming at V came to 6 bases and at J to 7 bases, leaving 7 bases not matched to a gene. This chain's CDR3 is CSVGTGNYNSPLHF. For the CDR3, the DNA is TGCAGCGTCGGGACAGGGAACTACAATTCACCCCTCCACTTT.

The chain has TRBV28 and TRBJ2-7; D is perhaps TRBD1 (6 bases). The CDR3 extends over 14 amino acids. Germline values: CDR1 MDHEN, CDR2 SYDVKM. The V and J ends lost 6 bases and 1 base respectively, with 13 bases between them. The CDR3 DNA reads TGTGCCAGCAGACTGGACAGAACATCCTACGAGCAGTACTTC. Its protein product is CASRLDRTSYEQYF.

The chain is built from TRBV28 and TRBJ2-1, with 8 bases fitting TRBD2. The CDR3 length is 16 residues. Germline CDR1 reads MDHEN; CDR2 reads SYDVKM. After removal of 2 bases from V and 9 bases from J, the junction contained 12 bases not matched to a gene. The CDR3 spells CASSLGSGGSYVEQFF. CDR3 bases: TGTGCCAGCAGTTTAGGTTCGGGGGGGTCATACGTTGAGCAGTTCTTC. Drawing the rest from reference TRBV28 and TRBJ2-1, the complete variable domain is DVKVTQSSRYLVKRTGEKVFLECVQDMDHENMFWYRQDPGLGLRLIYFSYDVKMKEKGDIPEGYSVSREKKERFSLILESASTNQTSMYLCASSLGSGGSYVEQFFGPGTRLTVL.

The CDR3 DNA follows: TGTGCCTGGAGTGTACTTTATGCAAGGACAGGGGGCTCTGGGGCCAACGTCCTGACTTTC. The encoded protein is CAWSVLYARTGGSGANVLTF. The V call is TRBV30, the J call TRBJ2-6; 10 bases align to TRBD1. The CDR3 covers 20 residues. J was trimmed by 0 bases and V by 0 bases; bases with no gene match: 11. The V gene's germline CDR1 is GTSNPN and CDR2 SVGIG (reference sequence).

The J gene is TRBJ2-1, the V gene TRBV9, with 7 bases lining up with TRBD2. The trim removed 0 bases at V and 5 bases at J, leaving 5 bases unmatched. Germline V lookup: CDR1 SGDLS, CDR2 YYNGEE. The CDR3 has 15 amino acids. As DNA, the CDR3 is TGTGCCAGCAGCGTAGGGGGGGGATTGAACAATGAGCAGTTCTTC. Translation: CASSVGGGLNNEQFF.

V gene TRBV10-3 combines with J gene TRBJ1-6; D is unclear. CDR3 length: 15 residues. Trimming removed 2 bases at V and 5 bases at J, with 10 bases between. Germline lookup yields CDR1 ENHRY and CDR2 SYGVKD. The CDR3 nucleotides read TGTGCCATCAGTGAGACAACAGATAATAATTCACCCCTCCACTTT. Translated, it gives CAISETTDNNSPLHF.

The chain joins TRBV5-8 to TRBJ2-5; weak D call: TRBD2 (6 bases). V gave up 0 bases and J gave up 4 bases, with 13 bases separating them. Looked up from germline, CDR1 is SGHTS and CDR2 is YDEGEE. The CDR3 is 15 residues long. DNA for the CDR3: TGTGCCAGCAGCTTGGTCAGGAGGAGGGCAGAGACCCAGTACTTC. Translated, it gives CASSLVRRRAETQYF. Variable domain in full (rest from reference TRBV5-8 and TRBJ2-5): EAGVTQSPTHLIKTRGQQATLRCSPISGHTSVYWYQQALGLGLQFLLWYDEGEERNRGNFPPRFSGRQFPNYSSELNVNALELEDSALYLCASSLVRRRAETQYFGPGTRLLVL.

The V gene is TRBV15, the J gene TRBJ2-1; 10 bases map to TRBD1. This CDR3 has 16 residues. J gave up 7 bases and V 0 bases, and 6 bases lay outside the gene matches. CDR1 is LNHNV, CDR2 YYDKDF, per germline (reference sequence). CDR3 bases: TGTGCCACCAGCAGAGACGGGACAGGGGCTTTTAATGAGCAGTTCTTC. Protein: CATSRDGTGAFNEQFF.

V usage is TRBV11-2 and J usage is TRBJ1-1; 7 bases match TRBD1. Germline lookup yields CDR1 SGHAT and CDR2 FQNNGV. The length of the CDR3 is 13 residues. V was pared by 5 bases and J by 2 bases, with 2 bases of the junction left unmatched. The CDR3 coding sequence is TGTGCCAGCAGCCGGGACAGTAACACTGAAGCTTTCTTT. Protein sequence: CASSRDSNTEAFF.

This clone was detected once. J is TRBJ2-6 and V is TRBV15; 7 bases match TRBD1. CDR3 length: 16 amino acids. J was trimmed by 0 bases and V by 3 bases; bases with no gene match: 2. CDR1 is LNHNV, CDR2 YYDKDF, per germline (reference sequence). CDR3 protein: CATSRDRPSGANVLTF. CDR3 coding DNA: TGTGCCACCAGCAGGGACAGGCCCTCTGGGGCCAACGTCCTGACTTTC. Drawing the rest from reference TRBV15 and TRBJ2-6, the complete variable domain is DAMVIQNPRYQVTQFGKPVTLSCSQTLNHNVMYWYQQKSSQAPKLLFHYYDKDFNNEADTPDNFQSRRPNTSFCFLDIRSPGLGDTAMYLCATSRDRPSGANVLTFGAGSRLTVL.

The V and J genes are TRBV4-2 and TRBJ1-1; D ambiguous. Trimming removed 1 base at V and 3 bases at J, with 6 bases between. Germline assignment: CDR1 LGHNA and CDR2 YNFKEQ. This CDR3 contains 13 residues. CDR3 protein: CASSQVADTEAFF. The DNA of the CDR3 is TGTGCCAGCAGCCAAGTGGCGGACACTGAAGCTTTCTTT.

The chain links TRBV19 to TRBJ1-1; perhaps TRBD1 as D (5 bases). V was shortened by 2 bases and J by 4 bases, with 11 bases between the two germline ends. CDR1 and CDR2 (germline): LNHDA, SQIVND (reference sequence). CDR3 length: 14 residues. CDR3 region: CASSIQGWATEAFF. The CDR3 bases are TGTGCCAGTAGTATACAGGGATGGGCCACTGAAGCTTTCTTT.

J is TRBJ2-2 and V is TRBV4-3, with a weak D call TRBD2 (6 bases). V lost 0 bases to trimming and J lost 0 bases, with 11 bases between them. CDR1 is LGHNA, CDR2 YSLEER, per germline. This CDR3 region has 17 residues. CDR3 region: CASSQEAGVANTGELFF. In DNA form, the CDR3 reads TGCGCCAGCAGCCAAGAAGCGGGCGTTGCGAACACCGGGGAGCTGTTTTTT.

V is TRBV14 and J is TRBJ2-4, with 7 bases aligning to TRBD2. Trimming cost V 4 bases and J 12 bases; bases outside gene matches: 12. CDR3 length: 14 residues. CDR1 and CDR2 (germline): SGHDN, FVKESK. The CDR3 sequence is CASSPTGGSLNQYF. The CDR3 bases are TGTGCCAGCAGCCCAACGGGAGGCAGTTTAAATCAGTACTTC.

The chain has TRBV14 and TRBJ1-2; 7 bases agree with TRBD1. This CDR3 comprises 17 residues. Per germline, CDR1 SGHDN and CDR2 FVKESK. V lost 1 base and J lost 2; bases outside the gene matches: 10. CDR3 in amino acids: CASSQGTGTVRNYGYTF. In DNA, the CDR3 is TGTGCCAGCAGCCAAGGGACCGGGACAGTACGGAACTATGGCTACACCTTC.